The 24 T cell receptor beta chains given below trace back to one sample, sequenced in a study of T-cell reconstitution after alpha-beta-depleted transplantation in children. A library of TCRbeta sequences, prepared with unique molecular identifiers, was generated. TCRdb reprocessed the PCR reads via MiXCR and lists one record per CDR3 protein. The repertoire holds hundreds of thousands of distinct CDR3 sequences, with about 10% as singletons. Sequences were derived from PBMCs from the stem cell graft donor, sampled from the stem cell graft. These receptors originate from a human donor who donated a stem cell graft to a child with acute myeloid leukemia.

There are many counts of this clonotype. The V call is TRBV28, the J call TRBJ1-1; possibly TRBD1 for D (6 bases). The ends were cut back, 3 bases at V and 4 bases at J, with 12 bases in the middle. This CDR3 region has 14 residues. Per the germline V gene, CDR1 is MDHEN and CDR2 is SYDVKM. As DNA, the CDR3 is TGTGCCAGCAGTTTTCGGGGGCCGGGCACTGAAGCTTTCTTT. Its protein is CASSFRGPGTEAFF.

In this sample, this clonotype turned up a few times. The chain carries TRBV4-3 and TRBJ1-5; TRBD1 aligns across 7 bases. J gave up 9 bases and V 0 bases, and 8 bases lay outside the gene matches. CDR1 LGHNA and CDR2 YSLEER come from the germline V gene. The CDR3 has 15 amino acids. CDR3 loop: CASSQETGLGGPQHF. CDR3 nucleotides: TGCGCCAGCAGCCAAGAGACAGGGCTAGGGGGGCCCCAGCATTTT.

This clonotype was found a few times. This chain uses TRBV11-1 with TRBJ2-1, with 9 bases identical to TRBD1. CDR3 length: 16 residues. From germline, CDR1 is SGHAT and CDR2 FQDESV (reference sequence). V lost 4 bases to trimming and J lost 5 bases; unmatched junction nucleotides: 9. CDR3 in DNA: TGTGCCAGCAGCTCACGGGACAGGGTGTATGACAATGAGCAGTTCTTC. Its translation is CASSSRDRVYDNEQFF.

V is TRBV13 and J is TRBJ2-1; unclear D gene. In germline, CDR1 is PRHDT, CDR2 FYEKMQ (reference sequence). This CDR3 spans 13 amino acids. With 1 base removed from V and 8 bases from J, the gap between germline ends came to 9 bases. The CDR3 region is CASSLEGPHEQFF. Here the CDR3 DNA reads TGTGCCAGCAGCTTAGAGGGCCCCCATGAGCAGTTCTTC. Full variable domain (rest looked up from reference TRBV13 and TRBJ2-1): AAGVIQSPRHLIKEKRETATLKCYPIPRHDTVYWYQQGPGQDPQFLISFYEKMQSDKGSIPDRFSAQQFSDYHSELNMSSLELGDSALYFCASSLEGPHEQFFGPGTRLTVL.

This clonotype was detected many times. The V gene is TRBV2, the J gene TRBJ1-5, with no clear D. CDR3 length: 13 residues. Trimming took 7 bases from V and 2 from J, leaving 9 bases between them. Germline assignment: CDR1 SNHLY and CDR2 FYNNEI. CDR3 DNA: TGTGCCAGCATGAGGATGGGCAATCAGCCCCAGCATTTT. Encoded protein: CASMRMGNQPQHF.

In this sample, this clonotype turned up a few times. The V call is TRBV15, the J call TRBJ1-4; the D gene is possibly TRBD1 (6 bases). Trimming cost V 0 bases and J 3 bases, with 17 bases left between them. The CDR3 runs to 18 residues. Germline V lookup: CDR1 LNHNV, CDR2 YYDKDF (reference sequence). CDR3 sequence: CATSREGGALGSNEKLFF. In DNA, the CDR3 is TGTGCCACCAGCAGAGAGGGGGGCGCGCTCGGATCTAATGAAAAACTGTTTTTT.

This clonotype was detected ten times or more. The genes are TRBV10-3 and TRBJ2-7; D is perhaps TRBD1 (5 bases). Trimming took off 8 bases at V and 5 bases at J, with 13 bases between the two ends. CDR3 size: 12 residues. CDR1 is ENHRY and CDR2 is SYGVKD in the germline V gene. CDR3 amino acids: CAIATGSNEQYF. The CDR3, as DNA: TGTGCCATCGCTACAGGTTCCAACGAGCAGTACTTC.

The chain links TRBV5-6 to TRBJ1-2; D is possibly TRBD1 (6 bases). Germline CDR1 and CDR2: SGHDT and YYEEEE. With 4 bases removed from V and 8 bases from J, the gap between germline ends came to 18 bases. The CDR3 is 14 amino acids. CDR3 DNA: TGTGCCAGCAGCGTACCGGGACACGTCGGAGGCTACACCTTC. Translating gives CASSVPGHVGGYTF.

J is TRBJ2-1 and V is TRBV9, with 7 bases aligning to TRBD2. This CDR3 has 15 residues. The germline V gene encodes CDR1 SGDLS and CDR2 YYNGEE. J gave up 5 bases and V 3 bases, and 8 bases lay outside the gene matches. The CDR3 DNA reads TGTGCCAGCAGCGGGGGCGGGAGAGGGCACAATGAGCAGTTCTTC. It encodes CASSGGGRGHNEQFF.

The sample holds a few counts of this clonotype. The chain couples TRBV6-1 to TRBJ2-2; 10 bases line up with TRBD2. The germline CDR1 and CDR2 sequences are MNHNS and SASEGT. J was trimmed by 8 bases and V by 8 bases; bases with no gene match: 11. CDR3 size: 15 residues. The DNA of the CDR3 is TGTGCCAGCGGATTAGCGGGAGGACCCAAAGGGGAGCTGTTTTTT. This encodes CASGLAGGPKGELFF.

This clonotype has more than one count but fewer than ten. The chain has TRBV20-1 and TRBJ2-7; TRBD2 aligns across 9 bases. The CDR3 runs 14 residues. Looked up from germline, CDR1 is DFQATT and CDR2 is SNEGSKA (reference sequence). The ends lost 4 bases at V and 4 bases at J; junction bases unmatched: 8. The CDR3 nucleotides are TGCAGTGCTAAAGGAGCGGGAGGACTATACGAGCAGTACTTC. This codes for CSAKGAGGLYEQYF.

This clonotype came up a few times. CDR3 amino acids: CSVEGSLSNEQYF. For the CDR3, the DNA is TGCAGCGTTGAAGGGTCCCTGAGCAACGAGCAGTACTTC. The V and J genes are TRBV29-1 and TRBJ2-7; D unclear. CDR3 length equals 13 residues. Germline CDR1 is SQVTM and CDR2 is ANQGSEA. Deletions cut 1 base from V and 5 bases from J, with 12 bases between.

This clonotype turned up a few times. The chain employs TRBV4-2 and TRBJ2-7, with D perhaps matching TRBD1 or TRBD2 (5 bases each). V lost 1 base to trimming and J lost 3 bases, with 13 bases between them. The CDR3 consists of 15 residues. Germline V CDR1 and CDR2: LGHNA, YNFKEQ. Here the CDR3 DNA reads TGTGCCAGCAGCCAAGCCGGGGCTGGAAGCTACGAGCAGTACTTC. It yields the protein CASSQAGAGSYEQYF.

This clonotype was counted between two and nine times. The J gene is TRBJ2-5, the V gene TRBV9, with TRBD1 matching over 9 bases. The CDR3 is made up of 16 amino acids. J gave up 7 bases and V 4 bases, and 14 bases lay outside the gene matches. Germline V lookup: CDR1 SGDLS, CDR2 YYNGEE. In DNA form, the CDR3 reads TGTGCCAGCAGCCCAACCGAACAGGGGGCTTTTGGGACCCAGTACTTC. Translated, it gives CASSPTEQGAFGTQYF.

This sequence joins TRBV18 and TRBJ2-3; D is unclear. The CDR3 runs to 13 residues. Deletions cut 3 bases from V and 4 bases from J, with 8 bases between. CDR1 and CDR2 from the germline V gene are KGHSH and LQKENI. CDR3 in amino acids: CASSPAGADTQYF. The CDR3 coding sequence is TGTGCCAGCTCACCGGCTGGTGCAGATACGCAGTATTTT.

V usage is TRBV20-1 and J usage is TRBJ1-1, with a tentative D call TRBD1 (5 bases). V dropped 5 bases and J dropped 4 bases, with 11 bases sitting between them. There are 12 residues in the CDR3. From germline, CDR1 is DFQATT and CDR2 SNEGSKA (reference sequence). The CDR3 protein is CSAVPGGTEAFF. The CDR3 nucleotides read TGCAGTGCTGTACCTGGGGGCACTGAAGCTTTCTTT.

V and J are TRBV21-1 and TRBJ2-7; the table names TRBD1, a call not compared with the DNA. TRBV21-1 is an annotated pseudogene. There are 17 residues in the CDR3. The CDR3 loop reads CASSKPRLGHRLGEQYF. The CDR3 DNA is TGTGCCAGCAGCAAACCACGGTTGGGACACCGGCTGGGCGAGCAGTACTTC.

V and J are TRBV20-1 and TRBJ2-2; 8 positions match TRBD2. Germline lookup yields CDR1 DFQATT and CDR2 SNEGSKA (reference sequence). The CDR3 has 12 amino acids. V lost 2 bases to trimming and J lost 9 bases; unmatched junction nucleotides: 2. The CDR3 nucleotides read TGCAGTGCTAGACGGGGGGGCCGGGAGCTGTTTTTT. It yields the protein CSARRGGRELFF.

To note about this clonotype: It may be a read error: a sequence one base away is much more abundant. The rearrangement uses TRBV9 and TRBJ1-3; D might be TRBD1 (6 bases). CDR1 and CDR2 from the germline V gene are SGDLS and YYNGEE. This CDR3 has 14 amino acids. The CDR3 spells CASGVGQKEHTIYF. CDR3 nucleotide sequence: TGTGCCAGCGGCGTCGGACAGAAGGAGCACACCATATATTTT.

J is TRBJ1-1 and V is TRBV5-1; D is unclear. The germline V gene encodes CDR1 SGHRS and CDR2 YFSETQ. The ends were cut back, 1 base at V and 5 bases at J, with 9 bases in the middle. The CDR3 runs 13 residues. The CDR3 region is CASSLLSRTEAFF. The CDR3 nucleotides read TGCGCCAGCAGCTTGCTTAGTAGGACTGAAGCTTTCTTT.

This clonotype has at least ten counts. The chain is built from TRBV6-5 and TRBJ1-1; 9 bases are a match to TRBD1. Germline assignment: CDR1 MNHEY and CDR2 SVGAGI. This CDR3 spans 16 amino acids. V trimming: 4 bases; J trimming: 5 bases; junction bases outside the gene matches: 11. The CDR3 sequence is CASSFGGGTGLTEAFF. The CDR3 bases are TGTGCCAGCAGTTTTGGGGGAGGGACAGGGTTGACTGAAGCTTTCTTT.

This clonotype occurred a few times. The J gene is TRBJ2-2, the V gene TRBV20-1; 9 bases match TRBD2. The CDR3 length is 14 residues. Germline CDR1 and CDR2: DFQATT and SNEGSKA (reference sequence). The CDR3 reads CRDPEGLATGELFF. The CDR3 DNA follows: TGCAGGGATCCGGAGGGACTAGCCACCGGGGAGCTGTTTTTT.

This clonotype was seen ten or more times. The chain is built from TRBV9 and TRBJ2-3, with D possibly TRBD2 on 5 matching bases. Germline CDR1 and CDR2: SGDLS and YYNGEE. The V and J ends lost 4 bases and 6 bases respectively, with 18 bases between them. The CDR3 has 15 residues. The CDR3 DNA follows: TGTGCCAGCAGCTCCCGGACCCTCTCGGGGGATACGCAGTATTTT. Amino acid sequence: CASSSRTLSGDTQYF.

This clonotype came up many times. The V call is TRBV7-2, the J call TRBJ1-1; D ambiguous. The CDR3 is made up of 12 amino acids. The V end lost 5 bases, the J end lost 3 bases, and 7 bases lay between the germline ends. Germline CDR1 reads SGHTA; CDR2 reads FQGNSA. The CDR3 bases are TGTGCCAGCAGCCATCTTGACACTGAAGCTTTCTTT. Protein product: CASSHLDTEAFF. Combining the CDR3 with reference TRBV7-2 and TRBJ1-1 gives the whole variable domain GAGVSQSPSNKVTEKGKDVELRCDPISGHTALYWYRQSLGQGLEFLIYFQGNSAPDKSGLPSDRFSAERTGGSVSTLTIQRTQQEDSAVYLCASSHLDTEAFFGQGTRLTVV.